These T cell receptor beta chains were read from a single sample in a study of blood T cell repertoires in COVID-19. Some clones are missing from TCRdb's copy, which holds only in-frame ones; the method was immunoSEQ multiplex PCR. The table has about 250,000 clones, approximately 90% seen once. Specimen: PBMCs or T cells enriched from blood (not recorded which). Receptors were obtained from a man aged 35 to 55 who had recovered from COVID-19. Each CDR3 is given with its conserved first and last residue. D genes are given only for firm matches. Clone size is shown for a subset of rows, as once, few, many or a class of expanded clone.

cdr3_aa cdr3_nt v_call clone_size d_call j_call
CASSYSGVEAFF TGTGCCAGCAGTTATTCAGGGGTTGAAGCTTTCTTT TRBV6-2/TRBV6-3 - - TRBJ1-1
CASSQLRTDTQYF TGTGCCAGCAGCCAACTCCGCACAGATACGCAGTATTTT TRBV7-2 - - TRBJ2-3
CASINTRVLYGYTF TGTGCCAGCATTAACACCAGGGTCTTGTATGGCTACACCTTC TRBV28 - - TRBJ1-2
CASSQWAPRIGGRAYEQYF TGTGCCAGCAGCCAATGGGCCCCGCGGATAGGGGGACGAGCCTACGAGCAGTACTTC TRBV3-1/TRBV3-2 once - TRBJ2-7
CASREGLASANEQFF TGTGCCAGCAGGGAGGGACTAGCATCAGCCAATGAGCAGTTCTTC TRBV28 - TRBD2 TRBJ2-1
CASSFSGLRDGNTEAFF TGTGCCAGCAGCTTCTCGGGACTCCGGGACGGGAACACTGAAGCTTTCTTT TRBV7-2 - - TRBJ1-1
CASSISGRETQYF TGTGCCAGCAGTATAAGCGGGAGAGAGACCCAGTACTTC TRBV28 once TRBD2 TRBJ2-5
CASSDRLAGGLNEQYF TGTGCCAGCAGTGACCGACTAGCGGGAGGTCTCAACGAGCAGTACTTC TRBV27 - TRBD2 TRBJ2-7
CATSDAQTSHEQFF TGTGCCACCAGTGACGCCCAGACTAGCCATGAGCAGTTCTTC TRBV24-1 - TRBD2 TRBJ2-1
CASSYRVRGNQPQHF TGTGCCAGCAGCTATAGGGTGAGGGGCAATCAGCCCCAGCATTTT TRBV2 few - TRBJ1-5
CASSIGGSNQPQHF TGTGCCAGTAGTATTGGCGGTAGCAATCAGCCCCAGCATTTT TRBV19 - - TRBJ1-5
CAISEKGTGTGTAAQYF TGTGCCATCAGTGAAAAGGGGACCGGGACAGGGACGGCGGCCCAGTACTTC TRBV10-3 - TRBD1 TRBJ2-5